These 12 T cell receptor beta chains were sequenced from one sample in a study of shared clonotypes between healthy human individuals. Sequenced by immunoSEQ multiplex PCR; TCRdb stores in-frame clones only, minus some. The sample consists of 2 million to 2.5 million clones, 90% to 97% of them appearing once. The sample was naive CD4+ T cells sorted from blood. Specified subset: CD45RA+ positively selected. These receptors were collected from a man aged 18-30 years in good health.

The J gene is TRBJ2-1, the V gene TRBV10-3; TRBD2 matches at 8 bases. Losses at the gene ends were 11 bases for V and 2 bases for J; bases not matched to a gene: 14. CDR1 and CDR2 (germline): ENHRY, SYGVKD. The CDR3 covers 16 residues. CDR3 protein: CASQNPAGVPYNEQFF. The CDR3 DNA reads as TGTGCCTCACAGAATCCAGCGGGAGTCCCCTACAATGAGCAGTTCTTC.

The count of this clone is one. The gene calls are TRBV28 and TRBJ1-1; tentatively, D is TRBD1 (5 bases). CDR3 size: 15 residues. Per the germline V gene, CDR1 is MDHEN and CDR2 is SYDVKM. V lost 5 bases, J lost 1 base, and 14 bases lay in between. CDR3 in DNA: TGTGCCAGCAGTCCCGTGAGGGGCAGGAACACTGAAGCTTTCTTT. Its translation: CASSPVRGRNTEAFF.

The V gene is TRBV19, the J gene TRBJ1-5; TRBD1 matches at 7 bases. Losses at the gene ends were 7 bases for V and 0 bases for J; bases not matched to a gene: 12. The germline V gene encodes CDR1 LNHDA and CDR2 SQIVND (reference sequence). The CDR3 loop spans 17 amino acids. The chain's CDR3 is CASTTTGAMNSNQPQHF. The CDR3 coding sequence is TGTGCCAGTACCACAACAGGGGCAATGAATAGCAATCAGCCCCAGCATTTT.

This rearrangement joins TRBV19 to TRBJ2-1, with D hard to call. CDR1 and CDR2 (germline): LNHDA, SQIVND (reference sequence). This CDR3 spans 17 amino acids. V was shortened by 3 bases and J by 5 bases, with 20 bases between the two germline ends. Written as DNA, the CDR3 is TGTGCCAGTAGTATCTTCTCTCTAGAAACTGGTGACAATGAGCAGTTCTTC. This sequence encodes CASSIFSLETGDNEQFF.

This rearrangement joins TRBV9 to TRBJ2-7, with no clear D. The CDR3 has 14 residues. Germline CDR1 reads SGDLS; CDR2 reads YYNGEE. V was trimmed by 7 bases and J by 1 base, leaving 15 bases between them. The CDR3 loop is CASQKGYGSYEQYF. The CDR3 bases are TGTGCCAGCCAAAAAGGGTACGGTTCCTACGAGCAGTACTTC.

This clone was detected once. CDR3 nucleotide sequence: TGTGCCAGCAGCCACACGGGAGAGACCCAGTACTTC. Translated: CASSHTGETQYF. J is TRBJ2-5 and V is TRBV7-9; the D is unclear. The CDR3 runs 12 residues. Trimming shortened V by 5 bases and J by 4 bases, and 8 bases separated the two germline ends. In germline, CDR1 is SEHNR, CDR2 FQNEAQ (reference sequence).

The chain links TRBV28 to TRBJ1-2, with D perhaps matching TRBD1 (6 bases). There are 13 residues in the CDR3. Germline V CDR1 and CDR2: MDHEN, SYDVKM. Trimming removed 6 bases from V and 4 bases from J, with 12 bases in between. The CDR3: CASRLGGTYGYTF. In DNA form, the CDR3 reads TGTGCCAGCAGATTAGGGGGTACCTATGGCTACACCTTC.

The J gene is TRBJ1-1, the V gene TRBV7-8; D is uncertain. CDR1 and CDR2 from the germline V gene are SGHVS and FQNEAQ. V was shortened by 4 bases and J by 6 bases, with 18 bases between the two germline ends. The CDR3 length is 15 residues. The CDR3: CASSYDRAGGAEAFF. DNA for the CDR3: TGTGCCAGCAGCTATGACCGAGCGGGTGGCGCTGAAGCTTTCTTT.

This chain connects TRBV5-6 to TRBJ2-7; 11 bases fit TRBD2. The CDR3 runs 18 residues. V trimming: 4 bases; J trimming: 0 bases; junction bases outside the gene matches: 12. The germline CDR1 and CDR2 sequences are SGHDT and YYEEEE. CDR3 region: CASSGSGRASRSSYEQYF. The DNA of the CDR3 is TGTGCCAGCAGCGGTAGCGGGAGGGCCTCCAGGAGCTCCTACGAGCAGTACTTC.

This clone showed up just once. Here the CDR3 DNA reads TGTGCCAGTAGTATTGCGGCTAGCGGGGGTAGCTCCTACGAGCAGTACTTC. Translating it yields CASSIAASGGSSYEQYF. The chain joins TRBV19 to TRBJ2-7, with TRBD2 matching 10 bases. CDR3 size: 17 residues. Germline CDR1 is LNHDA and CDR2 is SQIVND (reference sequence). After removal of 3 bases from V and 0 bases from J, the junction contained 8 bases not matched to a gene.

This clone was observed a single time. At the DNA level, this CDR3 is encoded by other sequences in the same sample as well. This chain links TRBV7-3 with TRBJ1-1; no definite D call. Trimming pared 0 bases from V and 1 base from J, leaving 3 bases between. Germline assignment: CDR1 SGHTA and CDR2 FQGTGA. There are 13 residues in the CDR3. The CDR3 loop reads CASSLTRNTEAFF. The CDR3 coding sequence is TGTGCCAGCAGCTTAACTCGGAACACTGAAGCTTTCTTT.

This chain uses TRBV30 with TRBJ2-1; possible D gene TRBD1, 5 bases. Germline lookup yields CDR1 GTSNPN and CDR2 SVGIG (reference sequence). Deletions cut 3 bases from V and 7 bases from J, with 13 bases between. This CDR3 has 13 residues. The CDR3 reads CAWSRVPWNEQFF. DNA for the CDR3: TGTGCCTGGAGCAGGGTACCCTGGAATGAGCAGTTCTTC.